The text below deals with one TCR beta chain. These data come from a study of control samples from healthy donors and cancer patients. TCRdb's table, derived via immunoSEQ multiplex PCR, lists solely in-frame clones and lacks some. This sample has 40,000 to 55,000 clones, with approximately 93% found just once. The source is a woman aged 45-60 years with head and neck cancer. Sequenced input: PBMCs.

CDR3 bases: TGTGCCACCAGTACCTTCTCTAGCGGGATCACAGATACGCAGTATTTT. It yields the protein CATSTFSSGITDTQYF. The V gene is TRBV24-1, the J gene TRBJ2-3; 9 bases line up with TRBD2. With V trimmed by 6 bases and J by 2 bases, 8 bases remained unmatched. This CDR3 contains 16 residues. Germline-derived CDR1 and CDR2 are KGHDR and SFDVKD.